This passage covers 4 T cell receptor beta chains from one sample sequenced in a study of blood T cell repertoires in COVID-19. Clones were sequenced by immunoSEQ multiplex PCR, and TCRdb holds only the in-frame ones, with some missing. The table has 200,000 to 300,000 clones, roughly 86% seen once. The sequenced sample was PBMCs or T cells enriched from blood (not recorded which). These receptors were collected from a woman aged 18-29 years who had recovered from COVID-19.

J is TRBJ1-4 and V is TRBV15; D unresolved. The germline CDR1 and CDR2 sequences are LNHNV and YYDKDF (reference sequence). The V and J ends lost 0 bases and 4 bases respectively, with 9 bases between them. The CDR3 length is 15 residues. The CDR3 DNA reads as TGTGCCACCAGCAGAGATCCAGGACTTAATGAAAAACTGTTTTTT. It codes for CATSRDPGLNEKLFF.

The chain joins TRBV10-1 to TRBJ2-7; the match to TRBD1 covers 8 bases. Germline CDR1 is WNHNN and CDR2 is SYGVQD (reference sequence). CDR3 length: 12 residues. With 6 bases clipped from V and 8 bases from J, the junction kept 6 bases outside the gene matches. The CDR3 spells CASSMTGDQQYF. CDR3 nucleotides: TGCGCCAGCAGCATGACAGGGGACCAGCAGTACTTC.

V is TRBV28 and J is TRBJ2-7, with 13 bases identical to TRBD2. The germline V gene has CDR1 MDHEN and CDR2 SYDVKM. The CDR3 contains 16 residues. J was trimmed by 5 bases and V by 3 bases; bases with no gene match: 7. DNA for the CDR3: TGTGCCAGCAGTTTGGGGACTAGCGGGATCTTCGACGAGCAGTACTTC. The encoded protein is CASSLGTSGIFDEQYF.

The chain carries TRBV3-1 (or the pseudogene TRBV3-2) and TRBJ2-5; weak D call: TRBD2 (6 bases). V dropped 1 base and J dropped 4 bases, with 10 bases sitting between them. The V gene's germline CDR1 is LGHDT and CDR2 YNNKEL (reference sequence). The CDR3 has 14 residues. DNA for the CDR3: TGTGCCAGCAGCCAAGTCCGGCGGGGAGAGACCCAGTACTTC. This translates into CASSQVRRGETQYF.